This record concerns one TCR beta chain sequence. As yet, its antigen is unknown. Unmatched junction bases numbered 10, after V lost 4 bases and J lost 4 bases. This CDR3 has 15 residues. CDR1 is SGHRS and CDR2 is YFSETQ in the germline V gene. PCR primers comprised 60 Vbeta and 13 Jbeta primers. Method: immunoSEQ multiplex PCR; TCRdb's copy keeps in-frame clones and lacks some. This table has some 170,000 clones, more than 65% appearing once. These data are taken from a study of cytomegalovirus exposure and HLA in healthy donors. The study, taken as a whole, reports: The only immune exposure information that was available was CMV serostatus. The authors later linked a missense DCLRE1C variant to TCR beta V- and J-gene trimming. In vitro data verified a few CMV-associated chains as specific for CMV antigens. Across all donors, roughly uniform sequencing depth was an assumption of the presence/absence analyses.

The clonotype comes from a female donor in good health and CMV-seronegative. The gene calls are TRBV5-1 and TRBJ2-7, with 8 bases identical to TRBD1. The specimen sequenced was PBMCs. CDR3 bases: TGCGCCAGCAGCGACGGGACAGGAGTCGTATACGAGCAGTACTTC. It is translated as CASSDGTGVVYEQYF.